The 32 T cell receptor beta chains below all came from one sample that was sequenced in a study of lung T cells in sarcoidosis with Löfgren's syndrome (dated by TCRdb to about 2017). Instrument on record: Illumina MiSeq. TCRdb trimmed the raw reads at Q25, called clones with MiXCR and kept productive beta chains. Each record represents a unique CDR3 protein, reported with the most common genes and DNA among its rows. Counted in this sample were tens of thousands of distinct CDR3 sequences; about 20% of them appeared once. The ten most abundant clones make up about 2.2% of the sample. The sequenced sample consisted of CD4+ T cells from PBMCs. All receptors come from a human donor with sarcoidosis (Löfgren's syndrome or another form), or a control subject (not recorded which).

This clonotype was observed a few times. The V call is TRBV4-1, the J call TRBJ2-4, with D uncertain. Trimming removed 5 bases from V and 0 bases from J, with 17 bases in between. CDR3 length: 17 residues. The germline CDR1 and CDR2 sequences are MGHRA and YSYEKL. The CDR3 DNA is TGCGCCAGCAGCAACCCCGGTGGTCCGTTAGCCAAAAACATTCAGTACTTC. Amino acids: CASSNPGGPLAKNIQYF.

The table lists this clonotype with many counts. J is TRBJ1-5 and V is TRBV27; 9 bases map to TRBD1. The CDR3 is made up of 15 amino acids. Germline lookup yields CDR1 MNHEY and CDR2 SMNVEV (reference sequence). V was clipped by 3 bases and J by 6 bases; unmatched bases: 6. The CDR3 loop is CASSFDRGGGQPQHF. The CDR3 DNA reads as TGTGCCAGCAGTTTCGACAGGGGGGGAGGTCAGCCCCAGCATTTT.

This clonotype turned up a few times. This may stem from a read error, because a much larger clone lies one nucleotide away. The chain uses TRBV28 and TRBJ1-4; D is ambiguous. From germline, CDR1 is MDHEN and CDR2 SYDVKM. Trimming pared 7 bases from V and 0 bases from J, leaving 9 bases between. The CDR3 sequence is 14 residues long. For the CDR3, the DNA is TGTGCCAGCAATATGGACCCAACTAATGAAAAACTGTTTTTT. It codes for CASNMDPTNEKLFF.

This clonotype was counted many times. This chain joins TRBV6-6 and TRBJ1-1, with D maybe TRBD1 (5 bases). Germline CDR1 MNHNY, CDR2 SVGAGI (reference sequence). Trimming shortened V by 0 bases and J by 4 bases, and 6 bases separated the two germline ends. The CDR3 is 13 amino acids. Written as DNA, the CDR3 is TGTGCCAGCAGTTACTCGGGACGCACTGAAGCTTTCTTT. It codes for CASSYSGRTEAFF.

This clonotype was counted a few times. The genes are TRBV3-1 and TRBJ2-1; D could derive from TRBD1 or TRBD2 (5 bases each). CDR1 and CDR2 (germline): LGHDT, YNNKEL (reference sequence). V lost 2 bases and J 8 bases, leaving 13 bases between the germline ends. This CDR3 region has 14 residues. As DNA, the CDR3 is TGTGCCAGCAGCCAAAGGGGCGGGTCAGATGAGCAGTTCTTC. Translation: CASSQRGGSDEQFF.

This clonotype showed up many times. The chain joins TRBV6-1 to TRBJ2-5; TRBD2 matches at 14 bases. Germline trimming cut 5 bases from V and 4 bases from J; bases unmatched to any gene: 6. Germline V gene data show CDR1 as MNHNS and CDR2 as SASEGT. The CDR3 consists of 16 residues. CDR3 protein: CASSSGTSGSRETQYF. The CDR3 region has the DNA TGTGCCAGCAGTTCCGGGACTAGCGGGAGTCGAGAGACCCAGTACTTC.

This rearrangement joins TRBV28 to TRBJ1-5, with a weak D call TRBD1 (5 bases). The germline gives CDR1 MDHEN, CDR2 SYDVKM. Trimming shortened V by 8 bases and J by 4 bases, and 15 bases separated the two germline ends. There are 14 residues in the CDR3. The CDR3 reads CASLGPLRNQPQHF. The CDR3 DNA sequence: TGTGCCAGCTTGGGGCCCTTAAGGAATCAGCCCCAGCATTTT.

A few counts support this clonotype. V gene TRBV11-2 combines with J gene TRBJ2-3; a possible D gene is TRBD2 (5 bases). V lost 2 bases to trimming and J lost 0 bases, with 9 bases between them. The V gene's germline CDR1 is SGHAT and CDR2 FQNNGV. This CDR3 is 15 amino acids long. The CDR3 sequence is CASSLRAASTDTQYF. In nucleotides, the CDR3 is TGTGCCAGCAGCTTACGAGCGGCCAGCACAGATACGCAGTATTTT.

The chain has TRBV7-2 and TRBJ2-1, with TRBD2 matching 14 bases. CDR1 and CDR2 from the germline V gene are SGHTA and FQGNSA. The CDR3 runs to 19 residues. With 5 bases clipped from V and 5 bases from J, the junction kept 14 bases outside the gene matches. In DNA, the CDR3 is TGTGCCAGCAGCCGACAAATCGGGGGGGGACTAGCGGGAGACAATGAGCAGTTCTTC. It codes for CASSRQIGGGLAGDNEQFF.

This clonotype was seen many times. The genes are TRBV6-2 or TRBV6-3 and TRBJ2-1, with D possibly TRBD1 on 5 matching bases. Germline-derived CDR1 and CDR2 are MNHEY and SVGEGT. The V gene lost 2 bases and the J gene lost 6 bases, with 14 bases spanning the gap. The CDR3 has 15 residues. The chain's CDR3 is CASSYIGAQRNEQFF. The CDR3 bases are TGTGCCAGCAGTTACATAGGGGCGCAACGCAATGAGCAGTTCTTC.

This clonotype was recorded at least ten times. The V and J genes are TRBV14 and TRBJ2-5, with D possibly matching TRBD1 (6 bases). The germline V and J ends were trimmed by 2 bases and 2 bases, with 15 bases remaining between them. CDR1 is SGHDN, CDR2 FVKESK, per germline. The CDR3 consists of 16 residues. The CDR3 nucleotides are TGTGCCAGCAGCCAACCCCATCGGACAGTACAAGAGACCCAGTACTTC. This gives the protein CASSQPHRTVQETQYF.

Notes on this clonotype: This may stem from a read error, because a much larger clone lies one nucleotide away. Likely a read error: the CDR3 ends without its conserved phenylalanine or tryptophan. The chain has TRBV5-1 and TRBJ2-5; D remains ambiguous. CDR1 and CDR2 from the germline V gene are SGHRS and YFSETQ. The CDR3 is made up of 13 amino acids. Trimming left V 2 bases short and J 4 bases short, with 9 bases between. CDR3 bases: TGCGCCAGCAGCTTCTTTCCTCCAGAGACCCAGTACCTC. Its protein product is CASSFFPPETQYL.

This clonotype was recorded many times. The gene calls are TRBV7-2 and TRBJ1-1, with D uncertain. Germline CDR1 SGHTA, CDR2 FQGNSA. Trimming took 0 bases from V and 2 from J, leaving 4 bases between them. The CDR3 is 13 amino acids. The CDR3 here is CASSLAQNTEAFF. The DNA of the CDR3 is TGTGCCAGCAGCTTAGCCCAAAACACTGAAGCTTTCTTT.

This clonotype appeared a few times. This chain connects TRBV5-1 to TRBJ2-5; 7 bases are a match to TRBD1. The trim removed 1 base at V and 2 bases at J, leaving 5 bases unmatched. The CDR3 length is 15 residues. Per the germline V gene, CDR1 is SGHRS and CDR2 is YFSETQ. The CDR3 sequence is CASSLQGVSQETQYF. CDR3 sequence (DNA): TGCGCCAGCAGCTTGCAGGGGGTATCTCAAGAGACCCAGTACTTC. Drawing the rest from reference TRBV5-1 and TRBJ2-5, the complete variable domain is KAGVTQTPRYLIKTRGQQVTLSCSPISGHRSVSWYQQTPGQGLQFLFEYFSETQRNKGNFPGRFSGRQFSNSRSEMNVSTLELGDSALYLCASSLQGVSQETQYFGPGTRLLVL.

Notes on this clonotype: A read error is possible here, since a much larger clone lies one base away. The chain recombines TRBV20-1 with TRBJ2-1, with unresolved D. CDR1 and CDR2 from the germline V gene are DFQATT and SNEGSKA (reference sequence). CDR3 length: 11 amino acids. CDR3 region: CSVHSYNEQLF. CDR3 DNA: TGCAGTGTGCATTCCTACAATGAGCAGCTCTTC.

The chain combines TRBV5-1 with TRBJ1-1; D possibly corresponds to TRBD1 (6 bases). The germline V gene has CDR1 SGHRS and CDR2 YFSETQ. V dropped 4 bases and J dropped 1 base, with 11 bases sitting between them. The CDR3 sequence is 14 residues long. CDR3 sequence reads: CASSGGHQNTEAFF. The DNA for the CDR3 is TGCGCCAGCAGCGGGGGACACCAGAACACTGAAGCTTTCTTT.

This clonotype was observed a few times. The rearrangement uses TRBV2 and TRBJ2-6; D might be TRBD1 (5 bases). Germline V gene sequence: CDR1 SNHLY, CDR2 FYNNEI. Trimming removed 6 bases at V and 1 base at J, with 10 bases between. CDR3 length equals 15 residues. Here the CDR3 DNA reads TGTGCCAGCAGCCCAGGGTTTTCTGGGGCCAACGTCCTGACTTTC. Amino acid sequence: CASSPGFSGANVLTF.

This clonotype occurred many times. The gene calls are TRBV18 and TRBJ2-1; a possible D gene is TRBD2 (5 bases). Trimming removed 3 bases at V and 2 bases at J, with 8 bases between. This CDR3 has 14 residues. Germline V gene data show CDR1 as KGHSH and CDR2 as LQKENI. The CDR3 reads CASSPGLAYNEQFF. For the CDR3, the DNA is TGTGCCAGCTCACCCGGACTGGCCTACAATGAGCAGTTCTTC.

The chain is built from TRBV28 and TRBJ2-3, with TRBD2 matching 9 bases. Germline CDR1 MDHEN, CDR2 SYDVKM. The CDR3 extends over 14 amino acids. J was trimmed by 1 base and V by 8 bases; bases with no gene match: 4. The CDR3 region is CASVSGGRTDTQYF. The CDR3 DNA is TGTGCCAGCGTTAGCGGGGGCCGCACAGATACGCAGTATTTT.

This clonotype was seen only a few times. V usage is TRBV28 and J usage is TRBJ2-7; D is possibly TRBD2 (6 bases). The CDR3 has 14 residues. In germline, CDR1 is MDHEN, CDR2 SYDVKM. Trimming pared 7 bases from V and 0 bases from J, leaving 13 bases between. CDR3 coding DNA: TGTGCCAGCACCCCAGGACTATACTCCTACGAGCAGTACGTC. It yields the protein CASTPGLYSYEQYV.

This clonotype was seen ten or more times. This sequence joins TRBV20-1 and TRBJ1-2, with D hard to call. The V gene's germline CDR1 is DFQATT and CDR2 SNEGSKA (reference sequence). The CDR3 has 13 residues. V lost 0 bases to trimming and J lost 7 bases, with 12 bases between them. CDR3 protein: CSARENSQRGYTF. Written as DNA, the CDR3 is TGCAGTGCTAGAGAAAACAGCCAGCGTGGCTACACCTTC.

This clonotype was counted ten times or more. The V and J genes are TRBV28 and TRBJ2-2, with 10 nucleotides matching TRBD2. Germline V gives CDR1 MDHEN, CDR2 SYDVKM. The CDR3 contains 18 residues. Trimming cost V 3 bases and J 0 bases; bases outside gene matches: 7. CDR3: CASSLWTSGPSNTGELFF. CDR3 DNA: TGTGCCAGCAGTTTGTGGACTAGCGGTCCCTCGAACACCGGGGAGCTGTTTTTT.

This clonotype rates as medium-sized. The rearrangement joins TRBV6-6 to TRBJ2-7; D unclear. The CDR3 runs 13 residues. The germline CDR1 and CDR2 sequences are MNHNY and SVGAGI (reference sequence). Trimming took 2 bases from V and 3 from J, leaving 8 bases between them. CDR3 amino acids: CASSYRADYEQYV. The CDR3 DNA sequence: TGTGCCAGCAGTTACAGGGCGGACTACGAGCAGTACGTC.

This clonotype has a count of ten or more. CDR3 in amino acids: CASTRGQGGNTIYF. DNA of the CDR3: TGTGCCAGCACCAGGGGACAGGGAGGAAACACCATATATTTT. The chain recombines TRBV2 with TRBJ1-3; 9 nucleotides line up with TRBD1. Germline V gene sequence: CDR1 SNHLY, CDR2 FYNNEI. This CDR3 region has 14 residues. Germline trimming cut 7 bases from V and 4 bases from J; bases unmatched to any gene: 5.

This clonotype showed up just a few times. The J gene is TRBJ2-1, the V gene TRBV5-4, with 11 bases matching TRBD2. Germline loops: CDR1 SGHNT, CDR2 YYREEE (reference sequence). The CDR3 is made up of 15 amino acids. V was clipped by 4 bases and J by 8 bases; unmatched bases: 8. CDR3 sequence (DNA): TGTGCCAGCAGCCCAACTAGCGGGAGAAACTATGAGCAGTTCTTC. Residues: CASSPTSGRNYEQFF. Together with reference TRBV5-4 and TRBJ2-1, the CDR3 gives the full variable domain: ETGVTQSPTHLIKTRGQQVTLRCSSQSGHNTVSWYQQALGQGPQFIFQYYREEENGRGNFPPRFSGLQFPNYSSELNVNALELDDSALYLCASSPTSGRNYEQFFGPGTRLTVL.

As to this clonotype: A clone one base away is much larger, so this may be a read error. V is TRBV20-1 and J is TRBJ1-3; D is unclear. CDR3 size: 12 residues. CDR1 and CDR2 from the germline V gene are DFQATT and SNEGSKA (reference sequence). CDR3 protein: CGARRSVDTIYF. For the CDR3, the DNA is TGCGGTGCTAGACGGTCGGTGGACACCATATATTTT.

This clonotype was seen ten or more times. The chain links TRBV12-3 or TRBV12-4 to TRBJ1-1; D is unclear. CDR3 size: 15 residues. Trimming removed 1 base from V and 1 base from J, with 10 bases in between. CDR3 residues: CASSLDMVPNTEAFF. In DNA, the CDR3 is TGTGCCAGCAGTTTAGATATGGTTCCGAACACTGAAGCTTTCTTT.

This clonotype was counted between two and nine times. The DNA for the CDR3 is TGTGCCAGCTGGGACAGGGGATATAATGAGCAGTTCTTC. Amino acids: CASWDRGYNEQFF. This chain uses TRBV12-3 or TRBV12-4 with TRBJ2-1; TRBD1 matches 10 bases. Germline trimming cut 8 bases from V and 7 bases from J; bases unmatched to any gene: 5. This CDR3 region has 13 residues.

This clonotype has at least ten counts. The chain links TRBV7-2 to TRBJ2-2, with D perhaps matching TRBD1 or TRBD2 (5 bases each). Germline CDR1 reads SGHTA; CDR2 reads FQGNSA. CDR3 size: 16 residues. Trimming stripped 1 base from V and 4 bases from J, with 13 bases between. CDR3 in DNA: TGTGCCAGCAGCTTAGGGGCGGCAGGGACCACCGGGGAGCTGTTTTTT. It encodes CASSLGAAGTTGELFF.

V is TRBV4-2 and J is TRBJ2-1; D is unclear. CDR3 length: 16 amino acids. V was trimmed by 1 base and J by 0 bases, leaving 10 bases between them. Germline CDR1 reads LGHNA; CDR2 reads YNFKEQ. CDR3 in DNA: TGTGCCAGCAGCCAAGGTCTCAGTAGCTCCTACAATGAGCAGTTCTTC. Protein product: CASSQGLSSSYNEQFF.

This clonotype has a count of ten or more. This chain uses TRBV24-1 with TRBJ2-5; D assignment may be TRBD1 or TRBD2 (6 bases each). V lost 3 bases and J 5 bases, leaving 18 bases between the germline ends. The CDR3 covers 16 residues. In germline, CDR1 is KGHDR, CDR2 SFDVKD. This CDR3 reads CATSDVNHGGRETQYF. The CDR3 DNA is TGTGCCACCAGTGATGTCAATCACGGGGGCCGGGAGACCCAGTACTTC.

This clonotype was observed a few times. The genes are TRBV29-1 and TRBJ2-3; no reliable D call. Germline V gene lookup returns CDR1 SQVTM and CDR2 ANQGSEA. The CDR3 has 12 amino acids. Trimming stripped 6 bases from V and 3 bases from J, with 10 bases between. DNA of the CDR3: TGCAGCGTACAGAAAGGGACAGATACGCAGTATTTT. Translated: CSVQKGTDTQYF.